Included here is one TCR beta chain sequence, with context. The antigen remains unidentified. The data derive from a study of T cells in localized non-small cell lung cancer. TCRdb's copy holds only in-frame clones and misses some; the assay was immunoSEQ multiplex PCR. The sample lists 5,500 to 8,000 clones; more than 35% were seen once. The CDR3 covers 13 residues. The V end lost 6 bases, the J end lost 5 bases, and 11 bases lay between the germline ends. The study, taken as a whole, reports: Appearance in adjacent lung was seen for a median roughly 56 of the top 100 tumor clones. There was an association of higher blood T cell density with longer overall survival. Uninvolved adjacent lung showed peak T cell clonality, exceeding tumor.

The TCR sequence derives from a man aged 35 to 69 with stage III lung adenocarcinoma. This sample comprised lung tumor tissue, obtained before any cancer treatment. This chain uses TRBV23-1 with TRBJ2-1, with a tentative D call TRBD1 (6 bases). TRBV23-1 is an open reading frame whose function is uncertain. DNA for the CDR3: TGCGCCAGCAGCTTAGGACAGAACAATGAGCAGTTCTTC. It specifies CASSLGQNNEQFF.